The present T cell receptor beta chain was sequenced within a study of blood T cells in healthy people across ages. Total RNA extraction produced at least 5 micrograms (per sample) for the study. As for this clonotype: This could be a read error, since a much larger clone is one nucleotide away. In this CDR3 the conserved last residue, phenylalanine or tryptophan, is missing, so a read error is likely.

Germline V lookup: CDR1 MDHEN, CDR2 SYDVKM. The CDR3 is 12 amino acids. Combining a sample-barcoded 5' primer with a J-beta primer mix, a second PCR ran for roughly 7 to 12 cycles. TCRdb passed the 5' RACE reads through MiXCR, listing each CDR3 protein once. The sample lists 850,000 to 950,000 distinct CDR3 sequences, around 30% occurring once. Specimen: blood. The TCR comes from a woman over 75 in good health. The chain uses TRBV28 and TRBJ2-5; TRBD1 might be the D (5 bases). The tail of the sequence fits TRBJ2-7 better, so the J call may be wrong. This CDR3 is CASRSDSYEQYY. As DNA, the CDR3 is TGTGCCAGCAGATCCGACAGCTACGAGCAGTACTAC.